These 12 T cell receptor beta chains came from one sample sequenced in a study of cytomegalovirus exposure and HLA in healthy donors. Vbeta (60) and Jbeta (13) primers were used in the PCR. Profiled with immunoSEQ multiplex PCR; TCRdb holds only in-frame clones, not every one. Of over 100,000 clones in the sample, approximately 71% were seen once. The sequenced sample consisted of PBMCs. Source of these receptors: a woman between 70 and 85 years old in good health and CMV-seropositive.

The rearrangement links TRBV14 to TRBJ2-1, with a tentative D call TRBD1 (6 bases). The CDR3 loop spans 16 amino acids. V lost 4 bases and J lost 8, with 21 bases in between. CDR1 is SGHDN, CDR2 FVKESK, per germline. As DNA, the CDR3 is TGTGCCAGCAGCCCCGGGACACACAGACCTACAGATGAGCAGTTCTTC. Residues: CASSPGTHRPTDEQFF. Filled out from reference TRBV14 and TRBJ2-1, the complete variable domain reads EAGVTQFPSHSVIEKGQTVTLRCDPISGHDNLYWYRRVMGKEIKFLLHFVKESKQDESGMPNNRFLAERTGGTYSTLKVQPAELEDSGVYFCASSPGTHRPTDEQFFGPGTRLTVL.

The genes are TRBV7-8 and TRBJ2-2; 9 bases match TRBD2. Germline-derived CDR1 and CDR2 are SGHVS and FQNEAQ. V lost 1 base, J lost 3 bases, and 6 bases stayed unmatched. The CDR3 is made up of 17 amino acids. The CDR3 nucleotides are TGTGCCAGCAGCTTAGAAGCGGGGGGTGGGTACACCGGGGAGCTGTTTTTT. It codes for CASSLEAGGGYTGELFF.

The chain uses TRBV5-4 and TRBJ2-5, with D maybe TRBD2 (6 bases). Germline values: CDR1 SGHNT, CDR2 YYREEE (reference sequence). This CDR3 comprises 13 residues. V gave up 6 bases and J gave up 5 bases, with 14 bases separating them. CDR3 DNA: TGTGCCAGCACGCGGGACTTCGGGGAGACCCAGTACTTC. The encoded protein is CASTRDFGETQYF. Full variable domain (outside the CDR3, taken from reference TRBV5-4 and TRBJ2-5): ETGVTQSPTHLIKTRGQQVTLRCSSQSGHNTVSWYQQALGQGPQFIFQYYREEENGRGNFPPRFSGLQFPNYSSELNVNALELDDSALYLCASTRDFGETQYFGPGTRLLVL.

This clone turned up a few times. The DNA for the CDR3 is TGTGCCAGCAGCCCCGGTGGAGGTGGTGAAAAACTGTTTTTT. Translation gives CASSPGGGGEKLFF. This sequence joins TRBV9 and TRBJ1-4; unclear D gene. The germline gives CDR1 SGDLS, CDR2 YYNGEE. V lost 4 bases and J 7 bases, leaving 14 bases between the germline ends. This CDR3 has 14 residues.

This sequence joins TRBV10-3 and TRBJ1-3; TRBD1 agrees at 8 bases. V lost 0 bases, J lost 5 bases, and 6 bases stayed unmatched. Germline V gene data show CDR1 as ENHRY and CDR2 as SYGVKD. The CDR3 runs 16 residues. As DNA, the CDR3 is TGTGCCATCAGTGAGTCGTCCAGACAGGGGAGAAACACCATATATTTT. Translating it yields CAISESSRQGRNTIYF.

CDR3 sequence reads: CASSHCSGANVLTF. In DNA, the CDR3 is TGCGCCAGCAGTCACTGCTCTGGGGCCAACGTCCTGACTTTC. V usage is TRBV10-1 and J usage is TRBJ2-6; D not resolved. Trimming removed 5 bases at V and 0 bases at J, with 5 bases between. CDR3 length equals 14 residues. Per the germline V gene, CDR1 is WNHNN and CDR2 is SYGVQD (reference sequence).

The chain recombines TRBV30 with TRBJ2-7; tentative D call: TRBD2 (6 bases). The CDR3 extends over 14 amino acids. V was clipped by 0 bases and J by 7 bases, with 16 bases between them. CDR1 GTSNPN and CDR2 SVGIG come from the germline V gene (reference sequence). The CDR3 loop is CAWSVRGTRAEQYF. For the CDR3, the DNA is TGTGCCTGGAGTGTACGGGGGACCAGAGCGGAGCAGTACTTC.

This clone appeared a few times. DNA for the CDR3: TGTGCCAGCAGGCGTACCTGGGCTTCATCCTATGGTGGCTACACCTTC. Translation gives CASRRTWASSYGGYTF. V is TRBV27 and J is TRBJ1-2; D remains ambiguous. This CDR3 is 16 amino acids long. Per germline, CDR1 MNHEY and CDR2 SMNVEV (reference sequence). The V end lost 6 bases, the J end lost 7 bases, and 24 bases lay between the germline ends.

The genes are TRBV7-9 and TRBJ2-7, with 7 positions matching TRBD1. The V gene's germline CDR1 is SEHNR and CDR2 FQNEAQ (reference sequence). This CDR3 has 14 residues. The V gene end was trimmed by 3 bases and the J gene end by 4 bases; junction bases not matched to a gene: 6. CDR3 sequence (DNA): TGTGCCAGCAGCTTGGGAACAGGGGAGTACGAGCAGTACTTC. Residues: CASSLGTGEYEQYF.

The chain employs TRBV7-2 and TRBJ2-5; 8 bases align to TRBD2. The V gene's germline CDR1 is SGHTA and CDR2 FQGNSA. V lost 5 bases to trimming and J lost 5 bases; unmatched junction nucleotides: 10. This CDR3 spans 15 amino acids. CDR3 residues: CASSALTGGRETQYF. In nucleotides, the CDR3 is TGTGCCAGCAGCGCTCTAACGGGGGGGCGGGAGACCCAGTACTTC.

The V call is TRBV5-4, the J call TRBJ2-5; 8 bases are a match to TRBD2. CDR3 length equals 16 residues. Germline V gene lookup returns CDR1 SGHNT and CDR2 YYREEE (reference sequence). The V gene end was trimmed by 4 bases and the J gene end by 5 bases; junction bases not matched to a gene: 13. The CDR3 nucleotides read TGTGCCAGCAGCCCTAGTATAGCGGGGCGTCAGGAGACCCAGTACTTC. Its protein product is CASSPSIAGRQETQYF.

V and J are TRBV2 and TRBJ1-1, with a possible D match to TRBD1 (5 bases). Germline V gene lookup returns CDR1 SNHLY and CDR2 FYNNEI. V gave up 3 bases and J gave up 0 bases, with 11 bases separating them. CDR3 size: 15 residues. CDR3 sequence: CASSDSGGMNTEAFF. The CDR3 nucleotides are TGTGCCAGCAGTGATTCCGGGGGTATGAACACTGAAGCTTTCTTT. Drawing the rest from reference TRBV2 and TRBJ1-1, the complete variable domain is EPEVTQTPSHQVTQMGQEVILRCVPISNHLYFYWYRQILGQKVEFLVSFYNNEISEKSEIFDDQFSVERPDGSNFTLKIRSTKLEDSAMYFCASSDSGGMNTEAFFGQGTRLTVV.